What follows is one T cell receptor beta chain and its context. Its target is unknown. PCR was performed a second time for roughly 7 to 12 cycles using a sample-barcoded 5' primer and a J-beta primer mix. TCRdb fed the 5' RACE reads into MiXCR, producing one record per CDR3 protein. This table holds approximately 1.5 million distinct CDR3 sequences, under 55% found once. This specimen comes from a study of blood T cells in healthy people across ages. Looked up from germline, CDR1 is LGHNA and CDR2 is YSLEER. V was clipped by 5 bases and J by 2 bases; unmatched bases: 7. There are 15 residues in the CDR3. Aged roughly 6 to 90, donors were systemically healthy Caucasians from Russia. Study conclusions and caveats: Long-lived donors carried more naive CD4+ cells and greater diversity than aged donors.

The source is a woman aged 18 to 35 in good health. Sequencing input: blood. This chain joins TRBV4-3 and TRBJ2-3; 7 nucleotides match TRBD1. CDR3 amino acids: CASSTQGTPTDTQYF. The DNA of the CDR3 is TGCGCCAGCAGCACACAGGGGACCCCCACAGATACGCAGTATTTT.